The sequence of this TCR beta chain was determined in a study of blood T cell repertoires in COVID-19. Background on the study: Sites in the United States, Italy and Spain provided acute and convalescent COVID-19 samples. Sample material is recorded as cDNA or gDNA derived from T cells, B-cell-depleted T cells, or PBMCs.

Authors' processing steps: Reference gene primers were amplified, and this amplification served to estimate nucleated cell counts. TCRdb's copy holds only in-frame clones and misses some; the assay was immunoSEQ multiplex PCR. V and J calls plus clone size are reproduced from that table; the DNA served to infer D and trimming. The data contain about 290,000 clones, about nine tenths of them seen just once; the ten biggest clones take up less than 3%. Sequenced input: peripheral blood. This clonotype was sampled from a woman aged 25 to 39 with active or convalescent COVID-19.

The CDR3 region is CASSRDGNYGYTF. The CDR3 DNA reads TGTGCCAGCAGCCGCGACGGGAACTATGGCTACACCTTC. The gene calls are TRBV6-2 or TRBV6-3 and TRBJ1-2; D gene unclear. V was shortened by 6 bases and J by 2 bases, with 10 bases between the two germline ends. The CDR3 is made up of 13 amino acids. CDR1 is MNHEY, CDR2 SVGEGT, per germline.